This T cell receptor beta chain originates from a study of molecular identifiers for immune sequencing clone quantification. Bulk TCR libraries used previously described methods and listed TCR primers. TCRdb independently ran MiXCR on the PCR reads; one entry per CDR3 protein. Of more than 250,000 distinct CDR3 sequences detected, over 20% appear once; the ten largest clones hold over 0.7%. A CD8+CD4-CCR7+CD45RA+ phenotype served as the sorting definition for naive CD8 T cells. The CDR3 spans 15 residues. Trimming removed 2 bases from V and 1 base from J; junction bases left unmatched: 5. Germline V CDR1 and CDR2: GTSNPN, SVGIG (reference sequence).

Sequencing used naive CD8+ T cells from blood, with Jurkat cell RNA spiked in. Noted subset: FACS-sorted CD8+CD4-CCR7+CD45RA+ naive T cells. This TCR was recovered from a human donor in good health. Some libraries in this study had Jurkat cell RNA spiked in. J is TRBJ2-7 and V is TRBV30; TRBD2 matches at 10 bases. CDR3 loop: CAWSSRTSGSYEQYF. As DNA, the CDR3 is TGTGCCTGGAGTTCCCGGACTAGCGGATCCTACGAGCAGTACTTC. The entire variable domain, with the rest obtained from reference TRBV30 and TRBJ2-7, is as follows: SQTIHQWPATLVQPVGSPLSLECTVEGTSNPNLYWYRQAAGRGLQLLFYSVGIGQISSEVPQNLSASRPQDRQFILSSKKLLLSDSGFYLCAWSSRTSGSYEQYFGPGTRLTVT.